A selection of T cell receptor beta chains follows, all from one sample in a study of human T cells and chemical hapten exposure. One entry per CDR3 protein, called by TCRdb with MiXCR from the RACE reads. The table has 55,000 to 75,000 distinct CDR3 sequences, around 12% seen once. The sequenced sample was whole blood, obtained in connection with sensitization to the hapten diphenylcyclopropenone (DPC). Receptors were obtained from a man between 25 and 39 years old with alopecia areata. Some clones in this sample may be carry-over from other donors' samples. Each CDR3 is given with its conserved first and last residue. The D gene is left open where the match is weak. Clone size appears in some rows only: once, few, many, or a class for an expanded clone.

J: TRBJ1-5
size: NA
D: NA
V: TRBV5-1
CDR3: CASSSGQDNQPQHF

J: TRBJ2-1
size: NA
D: TRBD1
V: TRBV3-1
CDR3: CASSPGTVEVNEQFF

J: TRBJ1-4
size: NA
D: NA
V: TRBV7-3
CDR3: CASSLTGNGKLFF

J: TRBJ1-6
size: few
D: NA
V: TRBV3-1
CDR3: CASSQGGGSYNSPLHF

J: TRBJ1-1
size: NA
D: NA
V: TRBV3-1
CDR3: CASSLGRTEAFF

J: TRBJ1-2
size: many
D: NA
V: TRBV24-1
CDR3: CATSRQSYYGYTF

J: TRBJ2-5
size: many
D: NA
V: TRBV5-1
CDR3: CASSLALEETQYF

J: TRBJ2-7
size: many
D: TRBD2
V: TRBV20-1
CDR3: CSARDLAVLFTYEQYF

J: TRBJ1-1
size: NA
D: TRBD1
V: TRBV6-6
CDR3: CASSSDRGPLTEAFF

J: TRBJ1-5
size: NA
D: NA
V: TRBV7-9
CDR3: CASSSQGLGNQPQHF

J: TRBJ2-3
size: NA
D: TRBD2
V: TRBV4-3
CDR3: CASSQGGTSTDTQYF

J: TRBJ1-4
size: NA
D: NA
V: TRBV15
CDR3: CATSRDSRMGEKLFF

J: TRBJ2-1
size: NA
D: TRBD1
V: TRBV7-6
CDR3: CASSYRTQGYEQFF

J: TRBJ2-2
size: NA
D: NA
V: TRBV12-3/TRBV12-4
CDR3: CASRRELANTGELFF

J: TRBJ1-1
size: many
D: NA
V: TRBV6-2/TRBV6-3
CDR3: CASKGTGNTEAFF

J: TRBJ2-3
size: NA
D: TRBD2
V: TRBV7-2
CDR3: CASSLDGTSGGADTQYF

J: TRBJ2-5
size: NA
D: TRBD2
V: TRBV28
CDR3: CASSLAGGSKETQYF

J: TRBJ2-5
size: NA
D: NA
V: TRBV29-1
CDR3: CSVDAQQETQYF

J: TRBJ1-2
size: many
D: NA
V: TRBV3-1
CDR3: CASSQLNYGYTF

J: TRBJ1-6
size: many
D: NA
V: TRBV11-2
CDR3: CASSLAGSSYNSPLHF

J: TRBJ1-1
size: few
D: TRBD1
V: TRBV12-3/TRBV12-4
CDR3: CASSRQGNTEAFF

J: TRBJ2-1
size: many
D: NA
V: TRBV12-3/TRBV12-4
CDR3: CASSLDRSSYNEQFF

J: TRBJ2-3
size: many
D: NA
V: TRBV7-3
CDR3: CASSPTGSTDTQYF

J: TRBJ2-1
size: few
D: NA
V: TRBV28
CDR3: CASGRNEQFF

J: TRBJ1-2
size: many
D: NA
V: TRBV15
CDR3: CATSIRAGNGYTF

J: TRBJ1-1
size: NA
D: NA
V: TRBV29-1
CDR3: CSVTKGFGTEAFF

J: TRBJ1-1
size: many
D: NA
V: TRBV7-6
CDR3: CASSLIPGAGSEAFF

J: TRBJ2-3
size: NA
D: NA
V: TRBV28
CDR3: CASSLSGTTSTDTQYF